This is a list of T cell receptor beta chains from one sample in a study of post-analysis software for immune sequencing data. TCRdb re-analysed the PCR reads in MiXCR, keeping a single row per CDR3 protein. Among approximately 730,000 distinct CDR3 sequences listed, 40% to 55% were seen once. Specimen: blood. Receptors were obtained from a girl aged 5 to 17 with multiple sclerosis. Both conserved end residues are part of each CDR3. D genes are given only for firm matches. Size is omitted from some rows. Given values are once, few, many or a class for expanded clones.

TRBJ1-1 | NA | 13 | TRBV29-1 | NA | TGCAGCGTTCTTTGGGAGATGAACACTGAAGCTTTCTTT | CSVLWEMNTEAFF
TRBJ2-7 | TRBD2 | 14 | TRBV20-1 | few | TGCAGTGCTAGAGCGGTTAGCGGGGTCTACGAGCAGTACTTC | CSARAVSGVYEQYF
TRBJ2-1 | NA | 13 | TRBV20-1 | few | TGCAGTGCCGAGGGACCAAACTACAATGAGCAGTTCTTC | CSAEGPNYNEQFF
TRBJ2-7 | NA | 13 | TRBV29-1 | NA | TGCAGCGTGGCCGCGACAGCCTCCTACGAGCAGTACTTC | CSVAATASYEQYF
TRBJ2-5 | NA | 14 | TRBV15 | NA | TGTGCCACCAGCAGTGGCGGGACTGGAGAGACCCAGTACTTC | CATSSGGTGETQYF
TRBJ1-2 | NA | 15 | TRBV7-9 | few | TGTGCCAGCAGCTTTGCGGGGGCCCACAACTATGGCTACACCTTC | CASSFAGAHNYGYTF
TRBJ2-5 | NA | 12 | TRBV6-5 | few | TGTGCGGTGGCGGGCGCCCAAGAGACCCAGTACTTC | CAVAGAQETQYF
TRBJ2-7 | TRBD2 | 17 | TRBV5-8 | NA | TGTGCCAGCAGCTTATGGGGGAGGGCCGGCGGGCAAGAGTCCCAGTACTTC | CASSLWGRAGGQESQYF
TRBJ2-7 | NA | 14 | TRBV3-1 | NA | TGTGCCAGCAGCCAAGGAGTCCCATGGGACGAGCAGTACTTC | CASSQGVPWDEQYF
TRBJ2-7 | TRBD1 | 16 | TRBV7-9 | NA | TGTGCCAGCAGCTTAGCCCCAGGGGGCGCAAACAACGAGCAGTACTTC | CASSLAPGGANNEQYF
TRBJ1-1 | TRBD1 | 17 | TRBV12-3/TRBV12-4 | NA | TGTGCCAGCAACTCCCCAGCCCGGGGGACAGGGAGGACTGAAGCTTTCTTT | CASNSPARGTGRTEAFF
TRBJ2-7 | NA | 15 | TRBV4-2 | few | TGTGCCAGCAGCCAAGGTGGCCTTCCTACCTACGAGCAGTACTTC | CASSQGGLPTYEQYF
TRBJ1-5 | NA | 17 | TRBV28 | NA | TGTGCCAGCAGTTTTGGGGATGGGCCCAGGGTTGGGTGGCCCCAGCATTTT | CASSFGDGPRVGWPQHF
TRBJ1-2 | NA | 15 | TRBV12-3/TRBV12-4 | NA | TGTGCCAGCAGTTCCCGGGCCCCCTGGGGCTATGGCTACACCTTC | CASSSRAPWGYGYTF
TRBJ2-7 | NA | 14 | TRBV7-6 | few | TGTGCCAGCAGCTTAGCGGGCCGGCGGCACGAGCAGTACTTC | CASSLAGRRHEQYF
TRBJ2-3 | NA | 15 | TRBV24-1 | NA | TGTGCCACCAGAGATGCAGCGGGCCCCACAGATACGCAGTATTTT | CATRDAAGPTDTQYF
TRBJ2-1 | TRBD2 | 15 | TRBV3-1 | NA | TGTGCCAGCAGCCAAGATATAGCGGGAGTATATGAGCAGTTCTTC | CASSQDIAGVYEQFF
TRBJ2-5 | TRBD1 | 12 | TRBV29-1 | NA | TGCAACGTCCACAGGGGCCAGGAGACCCAGTACTTC | CNVHRGQETQYF
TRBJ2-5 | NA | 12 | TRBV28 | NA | TGTGCCAGCAAACGGACACAAGAGACCCAGTACTTC | CASKRTQETQYF
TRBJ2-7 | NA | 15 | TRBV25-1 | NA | TGTGCCAGCAGTGCCGCGAACGCCCCTTACTACGAGCAGTACTTC | CASSAANAPYYEQYF
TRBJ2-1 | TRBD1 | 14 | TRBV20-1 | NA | TGCAGTGCCCCCAAGGGACAGGGGGGCAATGAGCAGTTCTTC | CSAPKGQGGNEQFF
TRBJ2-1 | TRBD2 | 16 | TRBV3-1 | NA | TGTGCCAGCAGCCAAGAAATCAGCGGGAGAAGGAATGAGCAGTTCTTC | CASSQEISGRRNEQFF
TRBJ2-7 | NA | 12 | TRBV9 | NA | TGTGCCAGCGGTGGCGGGACGCGGGAGCAGTACTTC | CASGGGTREQYF
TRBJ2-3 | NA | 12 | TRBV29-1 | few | TGCAGCGCCCGGACTCTAGCAGATACGCAGTATTTT | CSARTLADTQYF
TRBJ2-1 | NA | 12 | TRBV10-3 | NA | TGTGCCATCAGCCAAACTCACAATGAGCAGTTCTTC | CAISQTHNEQFF
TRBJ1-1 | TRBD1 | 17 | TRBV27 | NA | TGTGCCAGCAGCGGGGCGGACAGGGTAGATATGAACACTGAAGCTTTCTTT | CASSGADRVDMNTEAFF
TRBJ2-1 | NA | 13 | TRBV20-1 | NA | TGCAGTGCTAGCCTCGGGGGTCAGAGTGAGCAGTTCTTC | CSASLGGQSEQFF
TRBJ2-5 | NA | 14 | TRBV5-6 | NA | TGTGCCAGCAGCTTGAAACAGGGTGGAGAGACCCAGTACTTC | CASSLKQGGETQYF
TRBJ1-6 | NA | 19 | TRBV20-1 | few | TGCAGTGCTAGAGATTTCGGCCCGACCGGAGGCTCCTATAATTCACCCCTCCACTTT | CSARDFGPTGGSYNSPLHF
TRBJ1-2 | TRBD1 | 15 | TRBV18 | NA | TGTGCCAGCTCTCCAGAGGTTGGGACAGGGGATGGCTACACCTTC | CASSPEVGTGDGYTF
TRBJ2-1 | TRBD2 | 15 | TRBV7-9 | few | TGTGCCAGCAGCGCGGGACTAGCGGTCTACAATGAGCAGTTCTTC | CASSAGLAVYNEQFF
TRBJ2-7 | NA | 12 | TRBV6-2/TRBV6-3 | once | TGTGCCGGCGGAGACGGGGCGATCGAGCAGTACTTC | CAGGDGAIEQYF
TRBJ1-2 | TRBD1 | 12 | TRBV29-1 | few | TGCAGCGTTGACCGGGACAGGGACGGCTACACCTTC | CSVDRDRDGYTF
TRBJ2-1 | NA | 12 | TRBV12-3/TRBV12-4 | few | TGTGCCAGCAGTCGACAAGACAATGAGCAGTTCTTC | CASSRQDNEQFF
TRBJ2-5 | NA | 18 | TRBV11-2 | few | TGTGCCAGCAGCTTAACCCCATACGGGAGCCCAAATCCCGAGACCCAGTACTTC | CASSLTPYGSPNPETQYF
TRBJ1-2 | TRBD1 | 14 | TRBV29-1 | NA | TGCAGCGTCGAAGACAGGGACCTTAACTATGGCTACACCTTC | CSVEDRDLNYGYTF
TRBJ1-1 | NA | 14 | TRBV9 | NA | TGTGCCAGCAGCACAGCCAGCGAGGGCACTGAAGCTTTCTTT | CASSTASEGTEAFF
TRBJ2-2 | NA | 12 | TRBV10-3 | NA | TGTGCCATCAGTCAAAACACCGGGGAGCTGTTTTTT | CAISQNTGELFF
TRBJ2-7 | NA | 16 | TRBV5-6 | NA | TGTGCCAGCAGCTTGGAGTCTACGGGTTTTATTCTCGAGCAGTACTTC | CASSLESTGFILEQYF
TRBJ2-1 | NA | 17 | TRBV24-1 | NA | TGTGCCACCAGTGATTTAAGAGCCGGGACTGGTAACAATGAGCAGTTCTTC | CATSDLRAGTGNNEQFF
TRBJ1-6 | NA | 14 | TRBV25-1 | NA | TGTGCCAGCAGTGACCCCGGCCCTTATTCACCCCTCCACTTT | CASSDPGPYSPLHF
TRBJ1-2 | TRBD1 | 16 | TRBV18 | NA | TGTGCCAGCTCACCACAGACAGGGTTTGCCAACTATGGCTACACCTTC | CASSPQTGFANYGYTF
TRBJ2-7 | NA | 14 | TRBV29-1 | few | TGCAGCGTGACCCTAGGGCAGGGAAACAACGAGCAGTACTTC | CSVTLGQGNNEQYF
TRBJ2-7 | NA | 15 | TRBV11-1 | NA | TGTGCCAGCAGCTTAAGTCCTCAAAGCTCCTACGAGCAGTACTTC | CASSLSPQSSYEQYF
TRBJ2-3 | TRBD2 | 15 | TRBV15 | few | TGTGCCACCAGCAGATTCCTAGCGGGAGCGGATACGCAGTATTTT | CATSRFLAGADTQYF
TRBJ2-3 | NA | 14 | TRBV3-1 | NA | TGTGCCAGCAGCCGGGGAGTAGCTGGAGATACGCAGTATTTT | CASSRGVAGDTQYF
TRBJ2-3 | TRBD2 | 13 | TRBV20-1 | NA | TGCAGTGCCGGGACTAGCGGGATAGATACGCAGTATTTT | CSAGTSGIDTQYF
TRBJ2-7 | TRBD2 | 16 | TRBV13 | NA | TGTGCCAGCAGCTTAGGGGTAGCGGGAGTTGGGTACGAGCAGTACTTC | CASSLGVAGVGYEQYF
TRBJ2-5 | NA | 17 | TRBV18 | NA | TGTGCCAGCTCATCCGTGATCACTCTGGGGATGGGGGAGACCCAGTACTTC | CASSSVITLGMGETQYF
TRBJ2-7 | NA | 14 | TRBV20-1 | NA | TGCAGTGCTAGAGAATCAGCTCACCCCTACGAGCAGTACTTC | CSARESAHPYEQYF
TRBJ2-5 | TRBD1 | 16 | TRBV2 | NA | TGCGCTAGCAGGGACACGGGACAGGGGTTTGGAGAGACCCAGTACTTC | CASRDTGQGFGETQYF
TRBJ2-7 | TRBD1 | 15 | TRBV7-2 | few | TGTGCCAGCAGCTTAGTGGCGACAGGGGGTTACGAGCAGTACTTC | CASSLVATGGYEQYF
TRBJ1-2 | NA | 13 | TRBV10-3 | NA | TGTGCCATCAGCCGGGACCCGGAGGGAGGCTACACCTTC | CAISRDPEGGYTF
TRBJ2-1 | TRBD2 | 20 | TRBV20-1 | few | TGCAGTGCTAGGACGCCTGGACTAGCGGGAGGGCCGAATACCTACAATGAGCAGTTCTTC | CSARTPGLAGGPNTYNEQFF
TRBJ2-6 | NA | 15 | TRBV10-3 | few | TGTGCCATCAGTGATACGGACTCTGGGGCCAACGTCCTGACTTTC | CAISDTDSGANVLTF